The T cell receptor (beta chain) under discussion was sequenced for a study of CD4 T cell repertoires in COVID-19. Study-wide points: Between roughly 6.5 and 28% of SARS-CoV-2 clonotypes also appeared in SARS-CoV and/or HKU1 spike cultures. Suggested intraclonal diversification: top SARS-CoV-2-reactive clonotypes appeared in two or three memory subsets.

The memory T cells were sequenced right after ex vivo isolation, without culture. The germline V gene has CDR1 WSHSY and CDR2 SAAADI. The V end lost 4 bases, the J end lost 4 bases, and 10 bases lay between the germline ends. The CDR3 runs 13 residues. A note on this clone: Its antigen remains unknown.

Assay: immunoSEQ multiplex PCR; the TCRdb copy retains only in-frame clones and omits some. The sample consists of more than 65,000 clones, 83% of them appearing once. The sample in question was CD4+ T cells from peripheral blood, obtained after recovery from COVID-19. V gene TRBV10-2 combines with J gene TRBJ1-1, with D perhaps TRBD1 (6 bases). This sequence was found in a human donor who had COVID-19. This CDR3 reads CASSVPGATEAFF. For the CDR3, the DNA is TGCGCCAGCAGTGTCCCGGGGGCCACTGAAGCTTTCTTT.